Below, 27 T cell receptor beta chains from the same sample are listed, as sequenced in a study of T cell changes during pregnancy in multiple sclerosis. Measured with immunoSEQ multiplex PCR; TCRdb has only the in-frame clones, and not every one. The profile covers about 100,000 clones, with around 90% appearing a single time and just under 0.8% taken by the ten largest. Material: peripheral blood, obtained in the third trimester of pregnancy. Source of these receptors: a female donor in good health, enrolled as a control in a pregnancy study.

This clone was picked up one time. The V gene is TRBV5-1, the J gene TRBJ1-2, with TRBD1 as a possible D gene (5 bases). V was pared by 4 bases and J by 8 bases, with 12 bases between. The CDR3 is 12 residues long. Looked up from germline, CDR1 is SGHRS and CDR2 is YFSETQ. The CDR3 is CASSPTGDGYTF. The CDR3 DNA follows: TGCGCCAGCAGCCCGACGGGGGACGGCTACACCTTC.

The CDR3 coding sequence is TGTGCCAGCAGTGAAAGGGGACAGACCTCCTACGAGCAGTACTTC. Translating gives CASSERGQTSYEQYF. J is TRBJ2-7 and V is TRBV7-2, with 7 positions matching TRBD1. This CDR3 spans 15 amino acids. CDR1 and CDR2 (germline): SGHTA, FQGNSA. The ends lost 6 bases at V and 0 bases at J; junction bases unmatched: 8.

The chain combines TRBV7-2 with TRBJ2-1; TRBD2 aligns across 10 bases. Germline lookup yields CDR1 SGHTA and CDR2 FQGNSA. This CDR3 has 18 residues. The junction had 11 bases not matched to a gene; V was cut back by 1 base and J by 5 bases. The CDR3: CASSLVLAGALGNNEQFF. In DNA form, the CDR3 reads TGTGCCAGCAGCTTAGTCCTAGCGGGGGCCCTAGGAAACAATGAGCAGTTCTTC.

CDR3 protein: CASSLSLAGEETQYF. The CDR3, as DNA: TGTGCCAGCAGCTTGTCTCTAGCGGGGGAAGAGACCCAGTACTTC. This chain joins TRBV5-6 and TRBJ2-5; TRBD2 agrees at 10 bases. The V and J ends lost 1 base and 3 bases, in that order; junction bases with no gene match: 3. Germline assignment: CDR1 SGHDT and CDR2 YYEEEE. The CDR3 totals 15 residues.

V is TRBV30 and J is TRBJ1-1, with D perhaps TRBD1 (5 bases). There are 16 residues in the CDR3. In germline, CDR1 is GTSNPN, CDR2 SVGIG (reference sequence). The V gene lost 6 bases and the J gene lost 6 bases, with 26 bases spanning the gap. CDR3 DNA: TGTGCCTGTCGTAACCTAGACAGTTTCCGTGGCGCTGAAGCTTTCTTT. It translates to CACRNLDSFRGAEAFF.

The CDR3 region is CASSGLDPPGYGYTF. CDR3 DNA sequence: TGTGCCAGCAGCGGGTTGGACCCTCCGGGATATGGCTACACCTTC. V gene TRBV7-8 combines with J gene TRBJ1-2; D is undetermined. Trimming cost V 5 bases and J 5 bases, with 18 bases left between them. CDR1 is SGHVS, CDR2 FQNEAQ, per germline. The CDR3 totals 15 residues. Complete variable domain (other parts from reference TRBV7-8 and TRBJ1-2): GAGVSQSPRYKVAKRGQDVALRCDPISGHVSLFWYQQALGQGPEFLTYFQNEAQLDKSGLPSDRFFAERPEGSVSTLKIQRTQQEDSAVYLCASSGLDPPGYGYTFGSGTRLTVV.

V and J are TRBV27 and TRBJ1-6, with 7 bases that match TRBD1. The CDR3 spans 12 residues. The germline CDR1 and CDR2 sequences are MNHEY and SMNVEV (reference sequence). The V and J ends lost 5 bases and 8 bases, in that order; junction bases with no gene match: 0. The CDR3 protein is CASSQGDSPLHF. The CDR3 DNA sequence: TGTGCCAGCAGTCAGGGGGATTCACCCCTCCACTTT.

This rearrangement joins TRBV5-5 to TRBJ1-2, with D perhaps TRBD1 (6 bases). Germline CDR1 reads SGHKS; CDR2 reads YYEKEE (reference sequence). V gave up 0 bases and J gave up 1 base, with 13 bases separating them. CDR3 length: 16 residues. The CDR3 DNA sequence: TGTGCCAGCAGCTTGGCGGGACAAGAATTTAACTATGGCTACACCTTC. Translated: CASSLAGQEFNYGYTF.

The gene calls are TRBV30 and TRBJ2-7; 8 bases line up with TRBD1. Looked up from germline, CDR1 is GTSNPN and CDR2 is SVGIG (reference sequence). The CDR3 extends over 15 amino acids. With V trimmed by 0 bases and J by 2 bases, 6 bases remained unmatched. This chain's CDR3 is CAWSVGGQGPYEQYF. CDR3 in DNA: TGTGCCTGGAGTGTAGGCGGACAGGGTCCCTACGAGCAGTACTTC. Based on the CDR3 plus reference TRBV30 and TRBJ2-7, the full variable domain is SQTIHQWPATLVQPVGSPLSLECTVEGTSNPNLYWYRQAAGRGLQLLFYSVGIGQISSEVPQNLSASRPQDRQFILSSKKLLLSDSGFYLCAWSVGGQGPYEQYFGPGTRLTVT.

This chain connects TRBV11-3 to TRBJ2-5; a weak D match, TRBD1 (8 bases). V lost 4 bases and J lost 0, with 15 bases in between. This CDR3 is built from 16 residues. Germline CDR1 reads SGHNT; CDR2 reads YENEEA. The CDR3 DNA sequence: TGTGCCAGCAGCTCTCGACAGGGGACTAACCAAGAGACCCAGTACTTC. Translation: CASSSRQGTNQETQYF.

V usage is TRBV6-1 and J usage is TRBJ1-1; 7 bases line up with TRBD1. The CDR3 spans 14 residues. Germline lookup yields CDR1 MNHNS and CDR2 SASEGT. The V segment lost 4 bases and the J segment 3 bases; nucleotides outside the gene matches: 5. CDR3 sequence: CASSATGRDTEAFF. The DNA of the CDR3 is TGTGCCAGCAGTGCGACAGGGCGGGACACTGAAGCTTTCTTT.

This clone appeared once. The CDR3 coding sequence is TGTGCCAGCAGCTCGCGGGGGGCCGTAGAATACGAGCAGTACTTC. Its translation: CASSSRGAVEYEQYF. This rearrangement joins TRBV5-4 to TRBJ2-7, with TRBD2 matching 8 bases. Germline CDR1 reads SGHNT; CDR2 reads YYREEE (reference sequence). The V gene end was trimmed by 3 bases and the J gene end by 4 bases; junction bases not matched to a gene: 9. CDR3 size: 15 residues.

As DNA, the CDR3 is TGTGCCAGCAGCTACCTCCCTCCGGGACAGAACAATGAGCAGTTCTTC. This encodes CASSYLPPGQNNEQFF. The chain has TRBV9 and TRBJ2-1, with TRBD1 matching over 7 bases. V lost 4 bases to trimming and J lost 5 bases; unmatched junction nucleotides: 12. The V gene's germline CDR1 is SGDLS and CDR2 YYNGEE. The CDR3 runs to 16 residues.

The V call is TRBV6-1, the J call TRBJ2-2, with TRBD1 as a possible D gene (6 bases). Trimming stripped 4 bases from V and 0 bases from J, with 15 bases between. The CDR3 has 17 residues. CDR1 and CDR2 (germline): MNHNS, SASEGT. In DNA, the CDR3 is TGTGCCAGCAGTGGGCGGACAGATGCGACGAACACCGGGGAGCTGTTTTTT. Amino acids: CASSGRTDATNTGELFF.

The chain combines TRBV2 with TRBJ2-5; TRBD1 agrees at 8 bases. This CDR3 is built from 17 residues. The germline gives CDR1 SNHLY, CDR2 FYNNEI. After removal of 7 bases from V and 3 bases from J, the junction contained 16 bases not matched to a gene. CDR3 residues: CASTIPFSTGVKETQYF. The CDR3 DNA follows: TGTGCCAGCACCATACCTTTCTCGACAGGGGTGAAAGAGACCCAGTACTTC.

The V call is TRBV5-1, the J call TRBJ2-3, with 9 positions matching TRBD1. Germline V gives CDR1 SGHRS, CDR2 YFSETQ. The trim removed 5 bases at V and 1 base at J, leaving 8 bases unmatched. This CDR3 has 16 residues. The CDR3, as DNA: TGCGCCAGCAGTTCTGCCCGGGACAGGGGCACAGATACGCAGTATTTT. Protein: CASSSARDRGTDTQYF.

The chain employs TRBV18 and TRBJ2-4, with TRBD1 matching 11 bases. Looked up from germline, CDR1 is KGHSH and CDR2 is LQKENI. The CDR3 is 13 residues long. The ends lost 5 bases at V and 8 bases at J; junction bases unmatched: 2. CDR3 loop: CASSKGQGDIQYF. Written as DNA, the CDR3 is TGTGCCAGCTCAAAGGGACAGGGGGACATTCAGTACTTC.

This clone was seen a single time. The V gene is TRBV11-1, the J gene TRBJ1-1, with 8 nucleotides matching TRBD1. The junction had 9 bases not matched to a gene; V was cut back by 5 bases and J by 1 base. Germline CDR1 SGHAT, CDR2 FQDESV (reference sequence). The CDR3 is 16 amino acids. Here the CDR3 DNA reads TGTGCCAGCAGCGCACAGGGGGGAATCACGAACACTGAAGCTTTCTTT. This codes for CASSAQGGITNTEAFF.

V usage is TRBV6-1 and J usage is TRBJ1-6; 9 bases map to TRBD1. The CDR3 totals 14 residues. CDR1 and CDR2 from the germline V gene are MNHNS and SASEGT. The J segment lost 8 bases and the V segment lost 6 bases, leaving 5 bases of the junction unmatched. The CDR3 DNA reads TGTGCCAGCAGCACGGGACAGGGTGATTCACCCCTCCACTTT. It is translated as CASSTGQGDSPLHF.

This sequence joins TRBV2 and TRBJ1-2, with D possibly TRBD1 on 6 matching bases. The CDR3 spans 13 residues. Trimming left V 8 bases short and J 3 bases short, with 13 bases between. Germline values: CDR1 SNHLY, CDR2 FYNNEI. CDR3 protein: CASWVGGDYGYTF. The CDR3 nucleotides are TGTGCCAGCTGGGTAGGGGGGGACTATGGCTACACCTTC.

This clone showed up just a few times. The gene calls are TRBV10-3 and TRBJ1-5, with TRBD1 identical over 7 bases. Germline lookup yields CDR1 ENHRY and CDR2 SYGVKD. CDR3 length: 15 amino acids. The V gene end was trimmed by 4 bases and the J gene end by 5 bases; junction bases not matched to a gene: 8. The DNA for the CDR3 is TGTGCCATCAGTGGTGGACAGGAGGGACATCAGCCCCAGCATTTT. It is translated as CAISGGQEGHQPQHF.

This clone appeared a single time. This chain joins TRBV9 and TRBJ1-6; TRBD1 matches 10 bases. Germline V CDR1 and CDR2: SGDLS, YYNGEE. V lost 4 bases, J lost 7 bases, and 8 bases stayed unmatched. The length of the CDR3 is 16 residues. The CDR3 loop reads CASSQSGQGDNSPLHF. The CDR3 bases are TGTGCCAGCAGCCAGTCCGGACAGGGGGACAATTCACCCCTCCACTTT.

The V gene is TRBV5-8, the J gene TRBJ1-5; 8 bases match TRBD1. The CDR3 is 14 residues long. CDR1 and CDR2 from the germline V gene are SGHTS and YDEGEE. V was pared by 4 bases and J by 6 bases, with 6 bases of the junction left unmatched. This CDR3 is CASSIGQGLQPQHF. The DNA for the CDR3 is TGTGCCAGCAGCATAGGACAGGGACTTCAGCCCCAGCATTTT. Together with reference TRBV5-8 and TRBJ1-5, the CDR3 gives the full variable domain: EAGVTQSPTHLIKTRGQQATLRCSPISGHTSVYWYQQALGLGLQFLLWYDEGEERNRGNFPPRFSGRQFPNYSSELNVNALELEDSALYLCASSIGQGLQPQHFGDGTRLSIL.

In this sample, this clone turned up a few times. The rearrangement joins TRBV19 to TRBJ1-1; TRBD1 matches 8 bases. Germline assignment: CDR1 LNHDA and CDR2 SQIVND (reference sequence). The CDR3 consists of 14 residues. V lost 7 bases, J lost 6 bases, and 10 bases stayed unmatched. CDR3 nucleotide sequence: TGTGCCAGTACTAGGACAGGGAATCGCCCTGAAGCTTTCTTT. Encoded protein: CASTRTGNRPEAFF.

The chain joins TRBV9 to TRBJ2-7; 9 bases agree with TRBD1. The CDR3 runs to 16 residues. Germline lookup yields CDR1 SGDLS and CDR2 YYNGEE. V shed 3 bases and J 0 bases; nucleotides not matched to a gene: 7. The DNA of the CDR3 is TGTGCCAGCAGCGATGGACAGGGGACCCCCTCCTACGAGCAGTACTTC. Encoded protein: CASSDGQGTPSYEQYF.

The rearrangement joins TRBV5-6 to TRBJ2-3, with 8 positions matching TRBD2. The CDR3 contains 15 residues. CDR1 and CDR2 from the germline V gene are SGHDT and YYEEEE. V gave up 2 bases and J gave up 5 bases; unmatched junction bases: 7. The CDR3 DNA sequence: TGTGCCAGCAGCTTCACTGCGGGGGGTGAAGATACGCAGTATTTT. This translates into CASSFTAGGEDTQYF.

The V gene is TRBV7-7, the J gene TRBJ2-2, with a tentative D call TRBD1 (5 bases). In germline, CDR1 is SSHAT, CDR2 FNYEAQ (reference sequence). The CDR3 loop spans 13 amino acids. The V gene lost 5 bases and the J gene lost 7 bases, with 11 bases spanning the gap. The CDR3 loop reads CASSPRVDGELFF. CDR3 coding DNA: TGTGCCAGCAGCCCCAGGGTGGACGGGGAGCTGTTTTTT.